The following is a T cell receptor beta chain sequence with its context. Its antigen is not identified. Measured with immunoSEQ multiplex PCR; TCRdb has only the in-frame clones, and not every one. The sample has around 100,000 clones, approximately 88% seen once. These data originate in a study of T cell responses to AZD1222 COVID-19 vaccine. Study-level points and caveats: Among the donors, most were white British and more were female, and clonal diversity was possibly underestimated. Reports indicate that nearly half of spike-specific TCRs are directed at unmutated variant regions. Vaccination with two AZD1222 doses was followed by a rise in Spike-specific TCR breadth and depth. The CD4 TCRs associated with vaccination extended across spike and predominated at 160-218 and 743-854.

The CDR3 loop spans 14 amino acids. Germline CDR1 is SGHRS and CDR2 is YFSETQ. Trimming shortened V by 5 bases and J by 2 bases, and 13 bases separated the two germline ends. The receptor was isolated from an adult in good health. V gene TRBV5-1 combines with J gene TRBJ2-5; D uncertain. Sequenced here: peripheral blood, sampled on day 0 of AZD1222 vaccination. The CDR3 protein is CASSGSQTQETQYF. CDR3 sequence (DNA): TGCGCCAGCAGTGGATCACAGACACAAGAGACCCAGTACTTC.